The sequence of this T cell receptor (beta chain) was determined in a study of blood T cell repertoires in COVID-19. Background on the study: Researchers got acute and convalescent COVID-19 samples from the United States, Italy and Spain.

Sequencing was performed with immunoSEQ multiplex PCR; in TCRdb, only in-frame clones are kept and a portion is missing. The sample shows 65,000 to 90,000 clones, roughly 89% of them seen only once. Deletions cut 6 bases from V and 6 bases from J, with 12 bases between. CDR3 length equals 13 residues. Germline CDR1 reads MNHEY; CDR2 reads SVGAGI. The receptor comes from a man aged 30 to 45 with acute or convalescent COVID-19. The sequencing input was peripheral blood. The V gene is TRBV6-5, the J gene TRBJ2-1; D is perhaps TRBD1 (6 bases). This chain's CDR3 is CASRFRQANEQFF. CDR3 coding DNA: TGTGCCAGCAGATTCCGACAGGCCAATGAGCAGTTCTTC.